This TCR beta chain appears in the sequencing data of a study of long-term antiretroviral therapy in people with HIV. Concerning this clone itself: Its antigen is unidentified.

The V gene lost 5 bases and the J gene lost 4 bases, with 15 bases spanning the gap. CDR3 length: 15 amino acids. CDR1 is SGHNT, CDR2 YYREEE, per germline (reference sequence). It was version v3.0 of the immunoSEQ assay that was run at survey level. Each sample had sequencing targeting about 40,000-55,000 T-cell genomes. Here immunoSEQ multiplex PCR was the method, and the copy in TCRdb shows in-frame clones only, minus some. The sample yields 20,000 to 25,000 clones, about 80% seen once. Study-level findings and limits: Diversity went up after ART and still fell short of transplant donor controls.

V gene TRBV5-4 combines with J gene TRBJ2-2; a possible D gene is TRBD1 (6 bases). The starting material was unsorted PBMCs, obtained 4.1 years after starting antiretroviral therapy. The receptor was isolated from a woman aged 40 to 50 with HIV. CDR3 in amino acids: CASSKTGSGTGELFF. The CDR3 DNA sequence: TGTGCCAGCAGTAAAACAGGGTCCGGCACCGGGGAGCTGTTTTTT.